This T cell receptor (beta chain) derives from a study of regulatory T cells in long-lasting Graves disease. This clonotype was observed many times. The target antigen is unknown. Study-wide results and caveats: Persistent disease was characterized by preferential usage of TRBV28, TRBJ1-2 and TRBJ2-5. Persistent Graves' patients showed reduced TCR diversity versus newly diagnosed patients.

The CDR3 covers 10 residues. Trimming pared 8 bases from V and 3 bases from J, leaving 5 bases between. Germline CDR1 SNHLY, CDR2 FYNNEI. Noted time point: newly diagnosed GD, antithyroid drugs for less than 3 months. Making the TCR library involved RNA that had been extracted from PBMCs. To make TCR beta libraries, researchers used iRepertoire HTBI primers and Arm-PCR of CDR3 regions. From the multiplex PCR reads, TCRdb called clonotypes with MiXCR, one entry per CDR3 protein. The table has 400,000 to 500,000 distinct CDR3 sequences, around 15% seen once; the top ten hold more than 15%. The same sample was also used in a study of T cells in Graves' hyperthyroidism and ophthalmopathy. As reported in that work: Prediction of ophthalmopathy progression came a median approximately 7 months pre-onset.

The chain has TRBV2 and TRBJ2-7; D remains unclear. Sequenced here: peripheral blood mononuclear cells (PBMCs), sampled at new diagnosis, from a patient treated with antithyroid drugs. This receptor was identified in a woman aged 45 to 65 with Graves disease. This CDR3 is CASANYEQYF. In DNA form, the CDR3 reads TGTGCCAGCGCCAACTACGAGCAGTACTTC.